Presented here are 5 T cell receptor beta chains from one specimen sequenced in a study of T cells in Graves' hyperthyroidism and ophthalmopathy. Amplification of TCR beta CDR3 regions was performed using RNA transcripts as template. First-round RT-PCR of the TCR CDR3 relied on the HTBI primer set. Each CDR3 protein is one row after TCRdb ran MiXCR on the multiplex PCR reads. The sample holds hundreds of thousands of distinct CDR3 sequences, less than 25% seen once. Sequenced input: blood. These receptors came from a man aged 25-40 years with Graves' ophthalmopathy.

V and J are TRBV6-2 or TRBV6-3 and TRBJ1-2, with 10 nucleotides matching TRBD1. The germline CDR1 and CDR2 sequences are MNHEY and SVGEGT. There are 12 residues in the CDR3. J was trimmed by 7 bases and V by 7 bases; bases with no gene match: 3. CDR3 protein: CASIRTGGGYTF. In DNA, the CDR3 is TGTGCCAGCATCCGGACAGGGGGTGGCTACACCTTC.

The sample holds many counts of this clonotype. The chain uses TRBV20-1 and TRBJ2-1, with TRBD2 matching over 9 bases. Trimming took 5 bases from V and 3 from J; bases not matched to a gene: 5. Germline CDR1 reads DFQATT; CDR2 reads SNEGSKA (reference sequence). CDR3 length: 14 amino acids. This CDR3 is CSAGTSGFYNEQFF. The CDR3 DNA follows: TGCAGTGCTGGAACTAGCGGGTTCTACAATGAGCAGTTCTTC.

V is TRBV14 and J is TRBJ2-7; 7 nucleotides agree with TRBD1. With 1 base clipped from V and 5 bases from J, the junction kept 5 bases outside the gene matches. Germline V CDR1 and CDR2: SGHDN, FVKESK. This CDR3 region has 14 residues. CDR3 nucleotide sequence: TGTGCCAGCAGCCAAGGGGCAGGGGGACACGAGCAGTACTTC. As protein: CASSQGAGGHEQYF.

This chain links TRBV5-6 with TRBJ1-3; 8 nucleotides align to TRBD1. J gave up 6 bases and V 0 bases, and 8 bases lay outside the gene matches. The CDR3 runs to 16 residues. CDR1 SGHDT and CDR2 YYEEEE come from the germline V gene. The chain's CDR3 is CASSLAGQGYVNTIYF. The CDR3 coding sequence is TGTGCCAGCAGCTTGGCTGGACAGGGTTATGTAAACACCATATATTTT.

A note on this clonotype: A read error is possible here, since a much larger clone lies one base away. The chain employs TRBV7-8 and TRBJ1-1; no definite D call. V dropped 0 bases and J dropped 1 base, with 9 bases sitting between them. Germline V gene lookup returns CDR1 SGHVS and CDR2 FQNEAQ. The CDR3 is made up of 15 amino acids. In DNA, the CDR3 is TGTGCCAGCAGCTTAGCAAAGGCAGCGAACACTGAAGCTTTCTTT. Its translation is CASSLAKAANTEAFF.